Listed here is a single T cell receptor beta chain. What this receptor recognizes is not known. Per-base qualities were not stored, and no clone one base away is much larger. The CDR3 regions of human TCRbeta chains were analyzed by immunosequencing. The study's processing was this. Repertoire TCRs were checked for matches against a reference library of SARS-CoV-2-specific TCRs that had been generated using the MIRA antigen-specificity platform. Breadth meant the fraction of unique TCRs that were SARS-CoV-2-associated, whereas depth meant the fraction of total T cells that were SARS-CoV-2-associated. Using the MIRA data, every spike-specific TCR was mapped to the spike region that the TCR reacted to and assigned to either a CD4 or a CD8 class. Log10-transformed breadth and depth values were compared by one-way ANOVA with Sidak's multiple comparisons tests. TCRdb obtained this table from immuneACCESS and retained in-frame rearrangements with V and J assigned. These tables miss some clones; where compared with another copy, unresolved V genes account for less than half of the shortfall, and the remainder is unexplained. The V and J calls and clone size come from that table; D and trimming were worked out from the DNA. For this sample there are roughly 110,000 clones; nearly 90% appear just once. Around 5% of the sample belongs to the ten largest clones.

CDR1 is given as MDHEN and CDR2 as SYDVKM, both from the germline V gene. Inclusive of the bounding cysteine and phenylalanine, the CDR3 is 13 residues long. Only the CDR3 part of the read is kept: 39 bases, read in frame from the first base. V drops 1 base and J drops 6 bases, leaving 10 bases in between. These data originate in a study of T cell responses to AZD1222 COVID-19 vaccine (dated by TCRdb to about 2021). At the level of the whole study: TCR sequencing was performed for over 230 trial participants, of whom about 200 were given two doses of AZD1222 and approximately 26 were given two doses of MenACWY control vaccine. Enrollment into the trials was organized by age into subgroups of 18-55, 56-69 and 70-plus years, and those subgroups contained approximately 150, 30 and 60 TCR-sequenced participants, respectively. The paper's findings and limits, for the study overall: Participants were mostly white British, with more females than males. The authors suggested clonal diversity may have been underestimated. Spike-specific TCR breadth and depth rose significantly after two AZD1222 doses compared with day 0 and with MenACWY recipients. Reportedly, close to half of the unique spike-specific TCRs recognized epitopes lying outside the regions that are mutated in the B.1.351 and B.1.1.7 variants. The 56-69-year group was small, and its depth increase did not reach significance, likely because of low power. The whole spike protein was spanned by vaccine-associated CD4 TCRs, and dominant responses were seen in regions 160-218 and 743-854. Because no day 14 peak-response samples were available, the repertoires could be characterized only after the peak T cell response. Conclusions about previously exposed vaccinees were limited because only six or seven AZD1222 recipients were SARS-CoV-2 seropositive at baseline.

The time point label here, explained by the study, means: about 28 days (+/-7) after the second vaccine dose. AZD1222 recipients whose second dose came at about 4 weeks and those whose second dose came at about 12 weeks were combined into one group, since spike-specific TCR depth and breadth did not differ between the two schedules. Vaccinee samples were obtained from the UK trials COV001 and COV002, which included a single-blind randomized controlled phase 2/3 trial of AZD1222 (ChAdOx1 nCoV-19) in healthy adults. For TCRbeta chain sequencing, PBMC samples were collected from trial participants at day 0 and at day 28 after the second dose.

Here the sequenced sample was peripheral blood, taken 28 days after the second AZD1222 dose. The rearranged chain carries TRBV28 and TRBJ2-7; TRBD1 is a weak D gene call, 6 bases matching. The TCR originated in an adult who received the AZD1222 COVID-19 vaccine. CDR3 reads: CASSLFTGSEQYF. The DNA reads TGTGCCAGCAGTTTATTTACAGGGTCCGAGCAGTACTTC.